The 13 T cell receptor beta chains listed next were all sequenced from one sample in a study of immune heterogeneity within non-small cell lung tumors (dated by TCRdb to the late 2010s). Sequencing instrument: HiSeq X Ten. The TCR beta CDR3 region was amplified with a multiplex PCR system whose first round ran for approximately 11 cycles using 32 V-gene forward primers and 13 J-gene reverse primers. TCRdb itself trimmed the public reads at Q25 with fastp, ran MiXCR and retained productive beta chains. Every distinct CDR3 protein forms one entry, paired with its most common genes and DNA. The sample yields 4,500 or so distinct CDR3 sequences; about 30% were counted once. The ten most abundant clones make up about 20% of the sample. The TCR template was genomic DNA extracted from bulk tumor tissue, and 600 to 650 ng of gDNA was amplified for each sample. Multiple biopsies per primary tumor were taken during surgery, spaced as far apart as possible within the tumor mass. The study cohort was described as untreated, and patients were newly diagnosed NSCLC cases undergoing curative surgery.

The sequenced sample was lung tumor tissue. Every receptor here comes from a woman aged 45-65 years with non-small cell lung cancer.

By frequency in the sample, this clonotype is medium-sized (0.01 to 0.1%). The J gene is TRBJ2-3, the V gene TRBV2; TRBD2 is a possible D gene (6 bases). Per germline, CDR1 SNHLY and CDR2 FYNNEI. V lost 8 bases and J 5 bases, leaving 20 bases between the germline ends. The CDR3 has 15 residues. This chain's CDR3 is CASLILGTSEDTQYF. CDR3 DNA: TGTGCCAGCCTTATTCTCGGGACTTCGGAAGATACGCAGTATTTT.

This clonotype showed up just a few times. The CDR3 loop is CASIGVAGNTDTQYF. Here the CDR3 DNA reads TGTGCCAGCATTGGGGTAGCGGGGAACACAGATACGCAGTATTTT. The chain has TRBV27 and TRBJ2-3; 8 bases line up with TRBD2. Germline values: CDR1 MNHEY, CDR2 SMNVEV (reference sequence). J gave up 2 bases and V 7 bases, and 8 bases lay outside the gene matches. The CDR3 has 15 residues.

This chain links TRBV5-1 with TRBJ1-6; D remains ambiguous. Trimming left V 1 base short and J 13 bases short, with 15 bases between. The CDR3 consists of 14 residues. CDR1 SGHRS and CDR2 YFSETQ come from the germline V gene. The CDR3: CASSLSGKTSPLHF. DNA of the CDR3: TGCGCCAGCAGCTTGTCTGGCAAAACTTCGCCCCTCCACTTT.

This clonotype is labeled as medium-sized. The rearrangement joins TRBV10-3 to TRBJ1-5, with TRBD1 matching 7 bases. The V gene's germline CDR1 is ENHRY and CDR2 SYGVKD. The CDR3 is 14 residues long. The ends lost 5 bases at V and 7 bases at J; junction bases unmatched: 8. CDR3 DNA: TGTGCCATCAGTATAACAGACAGGGTCCAGCCCCAGCATTTT. Amino acid sequence: CAISITDRVQPQHF.

The rearrangement joins TRBV7-9 to TRBJ2-2; 8 bases are shared with TRBD1. The CDR3 has 18 amino acids. V shed 6 bases, J shed 5 bases, and the junction held 17 bases outside the gene matches. Germline V lookup: CDR1 SEHNR, CDR2 FQNEAQ (reference sequence). This chain's CDR3 is CASRLSRDRIKGTGELFF. CDR3 DNA sequence: TGTGCCAGCAGGCTCAGCCGGGACAGGATTAAAGGTACCGGGGAGCTGTTTTTT.

This clonotype counts as medium-sized. The V and J genes are TRBV4-1 and TRBJ1-2; weak D call: TRBD1 (5 bases). The V gene's germline CDR1 is MGHRA and CDR2 YSYEKL. V was trimmed by 1 base and J by 3 bases, leaving 15 bases between them. This CDR3 spans 16 amino acids. Here the CDR3 reads CASSQGYWGSDYGYTF. The DNA for the CDR3 is TGCGCCAGCAGCCAAGGATACTGGGGCTCGGACTATGGCTACACCTTC.

On this clonotype itself: This clone may be a read error of a much larger clone one base away. This chain uses TRBV11-2 with TRBJ2-5; D is perhaps TRBD2 (5 bases). The CDR3 has 15 amino acids. CDR1 and CDR2 (germline): SGHAT, FQNNGV. The CDR3 nucleotides are TGTGCCAGCAGCTTAACATTTAGCGCCCAAGAGACCCACTACTTC. It encodes CASSLTFSAQETHYF.

This clonotype counts as medium-sized. The CDR3 DNA follows: TGCGCCAGCAGCCCGGGCCGCCGCACAGATACGCAGTATTTT. This gives the protein CASSPGRRTDTQYF. The chain uses TRBV5-1 and TRBJ2-3; D not certain. Germline V gives CDR1 SGHRS, CDR2 YFSETQ. Trimming removed 4 bases from V and 1 base from J, with 10 bases in between. This CDR3 has 14 amino acids. The full variable domain, completed using reference TRBV5-1 and TRBJ2-3, is KAGVTQTPRYLIKTRGQQVTLSCSPISGHRSVSWYQQTPGQGLQFLFEYFSETQRNKGNFPGRFSGRQFSNSRSEMNVSTLELGDSALYLCASSPGRRTDTQYFGPGTRLTVL.

This sequence joins TRBV27 and TRBJ2-1, with a possible D match to TRBD2 (6 bases). Germline V gene data show CDR1 as MNHEY and CDR2 as SMNVEV (reference sequence). The V end was cut by 0 bases, the J end by 6 bases, with 12 bases between. The CDR3 loop spans 15 amino acids. This chain's CDR3 is CASSLSIGGLNEQFF. In DNA form, the CDR3 reads TGTGCCAGCAGTTTATCAATTGGAGGGCTCAATGAGCAGTTCTTC.

This clonotype came up a few times. This may come from a read error, since a much larger clone is one base off. The V and J genes are TRBV20-1 and TRBJ2-7, with 7 bases aligning to TRBD2. Germline lookup yields CDR1 DFQATT and CDR2 SNEGSKA (reference sequence). V lost 1 base to trimming and J lost 4 bases; unmatched junction nucleotides: 16. The length of the CDR3 is 17 residues. The CDR3 loop reads CSARGVRGEGLRYEQYF. CDR3 bases: TGCAGTGCTAGAGGTGTACGGGGGGAGGGCCTGAGGTACGAGCAGTACTTC.

This clonotype is labeled medium-sized. The chain recombines TRBV10-3 with TRBJ1-5, with 9 nucleotides matching TRBD1. CDR1 and CDR2 from the germline V gene are ENHRY and SYGVKD. The CDR3 is 12 residues long. V lost 6 bases and J lost 8; bases outside the gene matches: 2. In DNA form, the CDR3 reads TGTGCCATCAGCCGGGACAGGGAGCCCCAGCATTTT. It is translated as CAISRDREPQHF.

This clonotype was observed a single time. Possible read error: a much larger clone is one base away. Since no conserved phenylalanine or tryptophan closes the CDR3, a read error is the likely cause. The gene calls are TRBV2 and TRBJ1-2; TRBD1 matches at 8 bases. Germline loops: CDR1 SNHLY, CDR2 FYNNEI. Trimming removed 9 bases from V and 4 bases from J; junction bases left unmatched: 13. This CDR3 spans 15 amino acids. Here the CDR3 reads CASLGSGGRGYGYTL. CDR3 sequence (DNA): TGTGCCAGTCTCGGATCAGGGGGCCGGGGCTATGGCTACACCTTA.

This clonotype has just a few counts. This may come from a read error, since a much larger clone is one base off. The V call is TRBV20-1, the J call TRBJ2-3; a possible D gene is TRBD1 (6 bases). With 3 bases removed from V and 7 bases from J, the gap between germline ends came to 11 bases. From germline, CDR1 is DFQATT and CDR2 SNEGSKA (reference sequence). The CDR3 covers 12 residues. CDR3 protein: CSASEGTYTQYF. The CDR3, as DNA: TGCAGTGCTAGTGAGGGGACATATACGCAGTATTTT.